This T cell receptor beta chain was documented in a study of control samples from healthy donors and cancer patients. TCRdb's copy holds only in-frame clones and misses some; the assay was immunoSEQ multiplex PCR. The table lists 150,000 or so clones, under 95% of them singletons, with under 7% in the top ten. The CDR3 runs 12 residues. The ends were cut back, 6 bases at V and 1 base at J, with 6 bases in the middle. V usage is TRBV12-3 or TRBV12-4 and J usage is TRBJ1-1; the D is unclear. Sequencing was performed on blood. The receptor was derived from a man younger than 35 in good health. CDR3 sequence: CASRAGNTEAFF. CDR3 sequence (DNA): TGTGCCAGCAGAGCAGGGAACACTGAAGCTTTCTTT.